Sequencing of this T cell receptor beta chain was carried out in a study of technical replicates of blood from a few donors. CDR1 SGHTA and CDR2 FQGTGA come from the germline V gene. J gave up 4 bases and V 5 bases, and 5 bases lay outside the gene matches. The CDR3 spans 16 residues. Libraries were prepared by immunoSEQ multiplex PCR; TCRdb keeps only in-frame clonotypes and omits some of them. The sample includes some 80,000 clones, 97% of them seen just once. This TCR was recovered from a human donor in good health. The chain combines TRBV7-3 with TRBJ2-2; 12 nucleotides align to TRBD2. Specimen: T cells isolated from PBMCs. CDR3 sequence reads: CASSRGLAGSTGELFF. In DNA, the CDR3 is TGTGCCAGCAGCCGGGGACTAGCGGGTTCCACCGGGGAGCTGTTTTTT.